These 30 T cell receptor beta chains originate from one sample sequenced in a study of OX40 agonist ivuxolimab in advanced cancers. Preparation of the library involved the immunoSEQ multiplex PCR assay. TCRdb mirrors the immuneACCESS table, restricted to in-frame sequences. Some clones are absent from its copies; in checked studies, under half trace to an unresolved V gene, and the reason for the others is unknown. Here the sample has tens of thousands of clones; about 91% occur a single time. The ten biggest clones cover about 0.6% of the sample. Sequenced material: CD4+ or CD8+ T cells sorted from blood, taken in a trial of the OX40 agonist ivuxolimab. The receptors were gathered from an adult with an advanced solid tumor such as melanoma, head and neck, liver or kidney cancer.

The rearrangement uses TRBV6-5 and TRBJ2-1; possibly TRBD1 for D (5 bases). Trimming shortened V by 2 bases and J by 7 bases, and 15 bases separated the two germline ends. This CDR3 is 15 amino acids long. Looked up from germline, CDR1 is MNHEY and CDR2 is SVGAGI. CDR3 bases: TGTGCCAGCAGTTACGGGGCCTCGGTAGGAAATGAGCAGTTCTTC. This sequence encodes CASSYGASVGNEQFF.

The V gene is TRBV28, the J gene TRBJ1-1, with 7 bases aligning to TRBD1. V was clipped by 3 bases and J by 4 bases; unmatched bases: 8. CDR1 is MDHEN, CDR2 SYDVKM, per germline. The length of the CDR3 is 15 residues. CDR3 bases: TGTGCCAGCAGTTTCCACGGGAGGGGGCCCACTGAAGCTTTCTTT. Amino acids: CASSFHGRGPTEAFF.

The V and J genes are TRBV29-1 and TRBJ1-1, with a possible D match to TRBD1 (6 bases). CDR3 size: 13 residues. Germline CDR1 and CDR2: SQVTM and ANQGSEA. V was shortened by 2 bases and J by 1 base, with 8 bases between the two germline ends. CDR3 region: CSVERGRNTEAFF. In DNA form, the CDR3 reads TGCAGCGTTGAAAGGGGGAGGAACACTGAAGCTTTCTTT.

This chain joins TRBV2 and TRBJ2-1; D remains ambiguous. Germline assignment: CDR1 SNHLY and CDR2 FYNNEI. V lost 7 bases and J 6 bases, leaving 19 bases between the germline ends. This CDR3 region has 15 residues. For the CDR3, the DNA is TGTGCCAGCATGGAACTCCCATGGACCCTCAATGAGCAGTTCTTC. Residues: CASMELPWTLNEQFF.

This chain links TRBV7-9 with TRBJ2-3; 7 bases align to TRBD1. The CDR3 covers 15 residues. With 1 base clipped from V and 4 bases from J, the junction kept 5 bases outside the gene matches. The germline V gene has CDR1 SEHNR and CDR2 FQNEAQ (reference sequence). This CDR3 is CASSLGTGGPDTQYF. The CDR3 DNA reads TGTGCCAGCAGCTTAGGGACAGGAGGCCCAGATACGCAGTATTTT.

This CDR3 reads CASSPQAQPQHF. In DNA form, the CDR3 reads TGTGCCAGTAGTCCGCAGGCTCAGCCCCAGCATTTT. The rearrangement links TRBV19 to TRBJ1-5, with D hard to call. CDR1 LNHDA and CDR2 SQIVND come from the germline V gene (reference sequence). The CDR3 consists of 12 residues. With 5 bases removed from V and 6 bases from J, the gap between germline ends came to 8 bases.

V usage is TRBV7-9 and J usage is TRBJ1-5; no reliable D call. Trimming pared 5 bases from V and 4 bases from J, leaving 6 bases between. Germline V CDR1 and CDR2: SEHNR, FQNEAQ (reference sequence). The CDR3 is 12 amino acids. This CDR3 reads CASSKENQPQHF. As DNA, the CDR3 is TGTGCCAGCAGCAAGGAAAATCAGCCCCAGCATTTT.

This sequence joins TRBV18 and TRBJ1-2; D not resolved. Germline V lookup: CDR1 KGHSH, CDR2 LQKENI. The CDR3 runs to 16 residues. V lost 1 base, J lost 3 bases, and 15 bases lay in between. CDR3 in DNA: TGTGCCAGCTCACCACTCTCCATCCCCGACGACTATGGCTACACCTTC. The encoded protein is CASSPLSIPDDYGYTF.

This sequence joins TRBV4-1 and TRBJ1-2; 8 bases align to TRBD1. This CDR3 region has 14 residues. The ends lost 5 bases at V and 8 bases at J; junction bases unmatched: 10. Germline V gene data show CDR1 as MGHRA and CDR2 as YSYEKL. The CDR3 sequence is CASSSRQGSGGYTF. DNA for the CDR3: TGCGCCAGCAGCTCCAGACAGGGGTCGGGAGGCTACACCTTC.

The V call is TRBV7-6, the J call TRBJ1-4; D might be TRBD1 (5 bases). V lost 7 bases to trimming and J lost 8 bases, with 17 bases between them. CDR3 length equals 14 residues. CDR1 is SGHVS and CDR2 is FNYEAQ in the germline V gene. The CDR3 reads CASTTSGGWEKLFF. The CDR3 DNA reads as TGTGCCAGCACAACCAGTGGGGGTTGGGAAAAACTGTTTTTT.

This chain uses TRBV10-3 with TRBJ1-1; D gene ambiguous. The V end was cut by 2 bases, the J end by 11 bases, with 12 bases between. Germline values: CDR1 ENHRY, CDR2 SYGVKD. This CDR3 has 12 residues. CDR3 amino acids: CAISENPPEAFF. Written as DNA, the CDR3 is TGTGCCATCAGTGAGAACCCCCCCGAGGCTTTCTTT.

CDR3 amino acids: CASSPSTGEVGSNQPQHF. CDR3 in DNA: TGTGCCAGCAGTCCATCGACAGGGGAAGTGGGGAGCAATCAGCCCCAGCATTTT. The gene calls are TRBV28 and TRBJ1-5; 8 nucleotides align to TRBD1. Germline V gives CDR1 MDHEN, CDR2 SYDVKM. The trim removed 5 bases at V and 1 base at J, leaving 13 bases unmatched. The CDR3 has 18 residues.

The chain couples TRBV27 to TRBJ2-5; TRBD2 matches at 15 bases. V lost 2 bases, J lost 4 bases, and 5 bases stayed unmatched. The CDR3 sequence is 17 residues long. CDR1 is MNHEY, CDR2 SMNVEV, per germline (reference sequence). CDR3 sequence (DNA): TGTGCCAGCAGTTTAAGAGGACTAGCGGGGGGGGGAGAGACCCAGTACTTC. It codes for CASSLRGLAGGGETQYF.

V is TRBV28 and J is TRBJ1-5; TRBD1 matches at 8 bases. The germline V gene encodes CDR1 MDHEN and CDR2 SYDVKM. V dropped 2 bases and J dropped 6; count of bases not matched to a gene: 12. The CDR3 length is 17 residues. The CDR3 DNA follows: TGTGCCAGCAGTTTAGCGCAGGGGGCGCAGAGTAGTCAGCCCCAGCATTTT. Its translation: CASSLAQGAQSSQPQHF.

The V gene is TRBV7-9, the J gene TRBJ2-5; possible D gene TRBD2, 6 bases. This CDR3 region has 13 residues. Between the trimmed V and J ends, which lost 5 bases and 5 bases, there was a span of 12 bases. CDR1 is SEHNR and CDR2 is FQNEAQ in the germline V gene (reference sequence). The CDR3 DNA reads as TGTGCCAGCAGCCTCGGGGGTTGGGAGACCCAGTACTTC. It encodes CASSLGGWETQYF.

The chain combines TRBV5-5 with TRBJ2-5, with a tentative D call TRBD2 (6 bases). The CDR3 contains 14 residues. V was clipped by 4 bases and J by 5 bases, with 15 bases between them. The germline V gene has CDR1 SGHKS and CDR2 YYEKEE (reference sequence). The CDR3 spells CASSRGTVLETQYF. The CDR3 DNA reads as TGTGCCAGCAGCCGGGGGACGGTCCTCGAGACCCAGTACTTC.

The chain uses TRBV25-1 and TRBJ2-3; 10 bases are a match to TRBD1. CDR3 length equals 18 residues. V shed 4 bases, J shed 1 base, and the junction held 11 bases outside the gene matches. CDR1 and CDR2 from the germline V gene are MGHDK and SYGVNS. The CDR3 protein is CASSASAGQGTGTDTQYF. The CDR3 nucleotides read TGTGCCAGCAGTGCTTCCGCGGGACAGGGGACCGGCACAGATACGCAGTATTTT. The full variable domain, rest sourced from reference TRBV25-1 and TRBJ2-3, is EADIYQTPRYLVIGTGKKITLECSQTMGHDKMYWYQQDPGMELHLIHYSYGVNSTEKGDLSSESTVSRIRTEHFPLTLESARPSHTSQYLCASSASAGQGTGTDTQYFGPGTRLTVL.

This clone was counted between two and nine times. V and J are TRBV2 and TRBJ1-2; D is possibly TRBD1 (6 bases). The CDR3 consists of 13 residues. Germline V gene sequence: CDR1 SNHLY, CDR2 FYNNEI. Trimming left V 6 bases short and J 7 bases short, with 15 bases between. The CDR3 DNA sequence: TGTGCCAGCAGCGCGGGGCAGGGGCCTGGCTACACCTTC. Its translation is CASSAGQGPGYTF.

The V gene is TRBV6-6, the J gene TRBJ2-5, with D tentatively TRBD1 (5 bases). Trimming removed 5 bases at V and 1 base at J, with 17 bases between. Germline loops: CDR1 MNHNY, CDR2 SVGAGI (reference sequence). This CDR3 is 16 amino acids long. The CDR3 nucleotides are TGTGCCAGCAGTAGTTACATTCAGGGAATCCAAGAGACCCAGTACTTC. Protein sequence: CASSSYIQGIQETQYF.

The CDR3: CASTDRGSTEAFF. In nucleotides, the CDR3 is TGTGCCAGCACGGACAGGGGGTCTACTGAAGCTTTCTTT. The chain recombines TRBV2 with TRBJ1-1, with 10 nucleotides matching TRBD1. With V trimmed by 7 bases and J by 5 bases, 4 bases remained unmatched. This CDR3 contains 13 residues. Germline CDR1 is SNHLY and CDR2 is FYNNEI.

The chain recombines TRBV6-1 with TRBJ2-7, with D hard to call. Trimming took off 8 bases at V and 1 base at J, with 9 bases between the two ends. The CDR3 has 12 amino acids. Looked up from germline, CDR1 is MNHNS and CDR2 is SASEGT. DNA for the CDR3: TGTGCCAGCCAGGAAGAGTCCTACGAGCAGTACTTC. Encoded protein: CASQEESYEQYF.

This clone is a singleton in its sample. The rearrangement uses TRBV2 and TRBJ2-7; D is perhaps TRBD1 (6 bases). Per germline, CDR1 SNHLY and CDR2 FYNNEI. The CDR3 consists of 13 residues. V was shortened by 4 bases and J by 7 bases, with 14 bases between the two germline ends. CDR3 sequence reads: CASSADRSFEQYF. Here the CDR3 DNA reads TGTGCCAGCAGTGCGGACAGATCCTTTGAGCAGTACTTC.

In its sample, this clone was seen once. The J gene is TRBJ1-1, the V gene TRBV18; 7 bases fit TRBD1. The CDR3 consists of 14 residues. J was trimmed by 1 base and V by 7 bases; bases with no gene match: 6. Per the germline V gene, CDR1 is KGHSH and CDR2 is LQKENI. Written as DNA, the CDR3 is TGTGCCAGCTTGCCGGGACAGCAGAACACTGAAGCTTTCTTT. Translation: CASLPGQQNTEAFF.

This sequence joins TRBV6-5 and TRBJ1-2; no clear D. Trimming pared 0 bases from V and 2 bases from J, leaving 13 bases between. CDR3 size: 16 residues. Germline V gives CDR1 MNHEY, CDR2 SVGAGI. Here the CDR3 DNA reads TGTGCCAGCAGTTACTCTGCGAACACAAGGAACTATGGCTACACCTTC. Its protein product is CASSYSANTRNYGYTF.

The rearrangement links TRBV5-1 to TRBJ2-5; D may be TRBD1 (6 bases). The length of the CDR3 is 14 residues. V lost 4 bases, J lost 7 bases, and 17 bases lay in between. The germline V gene encodes CDR1 SGHRS and CDR2 YFSETQ. The CDR3 protein is CASSPQGGFATQYF. The CDR3 nucleotides read TGCGCCAGCAGCCCACAAGGGGGATTCGCGACCCAGTACTTC.

This clone is a singleton in its sample. The J gene is TRBJ2-2, the V gene TRBV28; 7 nucleotides align to TRBD1. V was pared by 7 bases and J by 7 bases, with 9 bases of the junction left unmatched. Germline V gene sequence: CDR1 MDHEN, CDR2 SYDVKM. The CDR3 consists of 14 residues. The CDR3 region is CASNGQEWSGELFF. The CDR3 DNA reads as TGTGCCAGCAACGGACAGGAGTGGAGCGGGGAGCTGTTTTTT.

The chain combines TRBV11-2 with TRBJ2-3, with 7 bases lining up with TRBD1. Germline CDR1 and CDR2: SGHAT and FQNNGV. The CDR3 spans 15 residues. V gave up 6 bases and J gave up 2 bases; unmatched junction bases: 8. The CDR3 sequence: CASSRTGTDTDTQYF. Here the CDR3 DNA reads TGTGCCAGCAGTCGAACCGGGACAGACACAGATACGCAGTATTTT.

In its sample, this clone was seen once. The chain joins TRBV5-8 to TRBJ2-7; D uncertain. From germline, CDR1 is SGHTS and CDR2 YDEGEE. Trimming stripped 4 bases from V and 12 bases from J, with 23 bases between. The CDR3 has 14 amino acids. CDR3 in amino acids: CASSGQDGFSTRYF. As DNA, the CDR3 is TGTGCCAGCAGCGGTCAGGACGGTTTCTCTACGAGGTACTTC.

This chain connects TRBV6-1 to TRBJ1-1; TRBD1 might be the D (6 bases). Per the germline V gene, CDR1 is MNHNS and CDR2 is SASEGT. The CDR3 has 14 amino acids. The V end lost 6 bases, the J end lost 5 bases, and 16 bases lay between the germline ends. CDR3 sequence: CASSLGGAWTEAFF. DNA for the CDR3: TGTGCCAGCAGCCTTGGGGGGGCTTGGACTGAAGCTTTCTTT.

The chain carries TRBV5-5 and TRBJ1-2; 9 nucleotides align to TRBD1. CDR3 size: 15 residues. Germline V gene lookup returns CDR1 SGHKS and CDR2 YYEKEE (reference sequence). V shed 1 base, J shed 7 bases, and the junction held 8 bases outside the gene matches. Here the CDR3 reads CASSLTDRGEGGYTF. The CDR3 DNA is TGTGCCAGCAGCTTGACGGACAGGGGCGAGGGTGGCTACACCTTC.